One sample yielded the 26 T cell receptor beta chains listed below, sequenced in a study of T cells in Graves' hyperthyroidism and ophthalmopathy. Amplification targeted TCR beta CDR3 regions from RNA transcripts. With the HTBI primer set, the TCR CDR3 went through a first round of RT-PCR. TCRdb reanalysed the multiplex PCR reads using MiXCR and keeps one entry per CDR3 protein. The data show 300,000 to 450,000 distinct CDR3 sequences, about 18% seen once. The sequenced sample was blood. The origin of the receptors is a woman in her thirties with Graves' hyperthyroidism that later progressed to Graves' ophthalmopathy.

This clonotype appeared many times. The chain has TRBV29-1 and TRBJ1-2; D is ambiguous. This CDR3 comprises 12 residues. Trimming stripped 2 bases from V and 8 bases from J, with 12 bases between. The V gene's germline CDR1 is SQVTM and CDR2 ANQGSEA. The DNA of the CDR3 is TGCAGCGTTGAATTGAGTCAAACCGGCTACACCTTC. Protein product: CSVELSQTGYTF.

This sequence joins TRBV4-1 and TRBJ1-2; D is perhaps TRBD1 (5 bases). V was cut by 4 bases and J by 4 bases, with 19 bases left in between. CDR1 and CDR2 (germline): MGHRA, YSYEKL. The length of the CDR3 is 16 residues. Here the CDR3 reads CASSPGDTGHPYGYTF. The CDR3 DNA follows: TGCGCCAGCAGCCCGGGTGACACCGGACACCCCTATGGCTACACCTTC.

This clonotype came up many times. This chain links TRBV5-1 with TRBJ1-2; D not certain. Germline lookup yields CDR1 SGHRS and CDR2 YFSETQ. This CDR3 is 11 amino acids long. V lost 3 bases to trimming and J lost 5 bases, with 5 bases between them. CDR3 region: CASSSQYGYTF. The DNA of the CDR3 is TGCGCCAGCAGCTCTCAGTATGGCTACACCTTC. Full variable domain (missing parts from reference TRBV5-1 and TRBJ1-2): KAGVTQTPRYLIKTRGQQVTLSCSPISGHRSVSWYQQTPGQGLQFLFEYFSETQRNKGNFPGRFSGRQFSNSRSEMNVSTLELGDSALYLCASSSQYGYTFGSGTRLTVV.

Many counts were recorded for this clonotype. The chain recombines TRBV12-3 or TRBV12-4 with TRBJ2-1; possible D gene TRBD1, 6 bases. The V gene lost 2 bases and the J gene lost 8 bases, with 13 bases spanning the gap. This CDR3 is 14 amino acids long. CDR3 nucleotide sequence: TGTGCCAGCAGTTTATTTGGGGGCACTTATGAGCAGTTCTTC. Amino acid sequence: CASSLFGGTYEQFF.

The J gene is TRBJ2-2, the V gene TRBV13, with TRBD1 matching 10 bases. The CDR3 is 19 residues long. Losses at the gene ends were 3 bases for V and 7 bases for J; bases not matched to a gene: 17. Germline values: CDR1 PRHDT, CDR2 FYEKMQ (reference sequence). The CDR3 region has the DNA TGTGCCAGCAGCTTCAGTTCCGGGACAGGGGCATTCAAGAGCGGGGAGCTGTTTTTT. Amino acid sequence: CASSFSSGTGAFKSGELFF.

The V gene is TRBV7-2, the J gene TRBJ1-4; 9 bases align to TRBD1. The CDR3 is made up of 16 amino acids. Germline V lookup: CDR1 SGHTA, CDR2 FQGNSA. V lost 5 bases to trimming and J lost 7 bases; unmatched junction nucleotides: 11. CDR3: CASSQTITGGSEKLFF. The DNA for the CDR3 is TGTGCCAGCAGCCAAACGATAACAGGGGGCAGTGAAAAACTGTTTTTT.

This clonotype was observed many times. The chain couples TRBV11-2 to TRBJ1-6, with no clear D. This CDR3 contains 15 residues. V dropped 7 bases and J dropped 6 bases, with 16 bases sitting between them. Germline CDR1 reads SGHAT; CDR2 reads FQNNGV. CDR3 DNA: TGTGCCAGCACCGTTAGGCGCACTGGTAATTCACCCCTCCACTTT. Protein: CASTVRRTGNSPLHF.

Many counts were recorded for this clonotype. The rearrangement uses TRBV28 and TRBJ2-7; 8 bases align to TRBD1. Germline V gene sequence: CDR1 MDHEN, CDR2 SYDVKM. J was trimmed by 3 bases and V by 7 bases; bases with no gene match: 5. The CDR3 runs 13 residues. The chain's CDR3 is CASTGQGNYEQYF. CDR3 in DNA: TGTGCCAGCACCGGACAGGGAAACTACGAGCAGTACTTC.

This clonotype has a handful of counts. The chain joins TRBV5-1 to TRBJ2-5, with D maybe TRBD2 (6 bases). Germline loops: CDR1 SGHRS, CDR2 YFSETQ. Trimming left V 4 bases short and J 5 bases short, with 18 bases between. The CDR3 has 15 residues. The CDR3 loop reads CASSPVGRPGETQYF. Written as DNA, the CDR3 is TGCGCCAGCAGCCCGGTGGGGAGGCCGGGTGAGACCCAGTACTTC.

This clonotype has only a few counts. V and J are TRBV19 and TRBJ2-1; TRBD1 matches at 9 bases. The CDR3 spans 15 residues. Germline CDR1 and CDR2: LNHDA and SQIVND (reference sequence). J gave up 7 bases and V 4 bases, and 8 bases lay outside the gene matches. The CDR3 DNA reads TGTGCCAGTAGTACCACAGGGGGCGGAGGGAATGAGCAGTTCTTC. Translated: CASSTTGGGGNEQFF.

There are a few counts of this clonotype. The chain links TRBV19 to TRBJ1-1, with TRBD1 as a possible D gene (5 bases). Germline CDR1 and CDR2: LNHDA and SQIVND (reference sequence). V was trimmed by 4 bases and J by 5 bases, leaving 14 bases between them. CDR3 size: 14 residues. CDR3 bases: TGTGCCAGTAGTAAAGAGAACAGGCCGACTGAAGCTTTCTTT. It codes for CASSKENRPTEAFF.

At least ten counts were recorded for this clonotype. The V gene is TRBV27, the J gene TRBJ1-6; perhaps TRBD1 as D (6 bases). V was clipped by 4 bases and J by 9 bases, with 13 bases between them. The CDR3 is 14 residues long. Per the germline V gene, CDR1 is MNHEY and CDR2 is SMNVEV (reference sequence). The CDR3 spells CASSSGVFGSPLHF. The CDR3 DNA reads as TGTGCCAGCAGTTCAGGGGTTTTCGGTTCACCCCTCCACTTT.

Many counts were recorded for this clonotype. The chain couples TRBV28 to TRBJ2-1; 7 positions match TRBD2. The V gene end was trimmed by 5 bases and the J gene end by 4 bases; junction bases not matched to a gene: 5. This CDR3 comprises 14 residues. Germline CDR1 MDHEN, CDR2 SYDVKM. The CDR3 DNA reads TGTGCCAGCAGTCGACTAGCAGAGTACAATGAGCAGTTCTTC. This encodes CASSRLAEYNEQFF.

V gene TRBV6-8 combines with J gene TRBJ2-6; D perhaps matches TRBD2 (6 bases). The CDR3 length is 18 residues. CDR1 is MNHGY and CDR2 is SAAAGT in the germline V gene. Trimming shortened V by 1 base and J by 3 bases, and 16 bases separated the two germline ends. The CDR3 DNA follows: TGTGCCAGCAGTTACTTTGGCCCGGGGGTGGATGGGGCCAACGTCCTGACTTTC. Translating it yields CASSYFGPGVDGANVLTF.

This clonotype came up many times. CDR3 nucleotide sequence: TGTGCCACCAGCCAGCCAGGCAAAAACATTCAGTACTTC. Translating it yields CATSQPGKNIQYF. The V and J genes are TRBV24-1 and TRBJ2-4; D gene ambiguous. In germline, CDR1 is KGHDR, CDR2 SFDVKD. V lost 7 bases and J lost 3, with 9 bases in between. This CDR3 comprises 13 residues.

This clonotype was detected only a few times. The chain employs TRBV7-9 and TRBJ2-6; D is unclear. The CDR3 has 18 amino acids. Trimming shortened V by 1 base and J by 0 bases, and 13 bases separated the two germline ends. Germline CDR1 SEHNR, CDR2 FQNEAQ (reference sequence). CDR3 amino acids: CASSLVRSGRSGANVLTF. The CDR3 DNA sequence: TGTGCCAGCAGCTTAGTTCGATCTGGGCGCTCTGGGGCCAACGTCCTGACTTTC.

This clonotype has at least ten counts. CDR3: CASSPLLGSIEETQYF. The DNA for the CDR3 is TGTGCCAGCAGTCCTCTACTAGGAAGCATCGAAGAGACCCAGTACTTC. The gene calls are TRBV6-1 and TRBJ2-5; a possible D gene is TRBD2 (5 bases). V lost 5 bases, J lost 3 bases, and 19 bases lay in between. The length of the CDR3 is 16 residues. The germline CDR1 and CDR2 sequences are MNHNS and SASEGT.

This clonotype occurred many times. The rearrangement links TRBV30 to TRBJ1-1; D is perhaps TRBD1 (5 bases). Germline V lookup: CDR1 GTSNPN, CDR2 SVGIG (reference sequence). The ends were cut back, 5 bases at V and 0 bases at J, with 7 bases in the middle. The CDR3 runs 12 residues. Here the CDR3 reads CAWDRMNTEAFF. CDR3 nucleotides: TGTGCCTGGGACAGAATGAACACTGAAGCTTTCTTT.

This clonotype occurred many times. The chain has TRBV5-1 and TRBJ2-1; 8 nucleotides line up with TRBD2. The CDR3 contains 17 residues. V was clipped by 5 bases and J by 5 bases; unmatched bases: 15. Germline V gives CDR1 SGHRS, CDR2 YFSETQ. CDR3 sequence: CASSKDPREGLDNEQFF. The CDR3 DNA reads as TGCGCCAGCAGTAAGGACCCCCGGGAGGGCCTGGACAATGAGCAGTTCTTC.

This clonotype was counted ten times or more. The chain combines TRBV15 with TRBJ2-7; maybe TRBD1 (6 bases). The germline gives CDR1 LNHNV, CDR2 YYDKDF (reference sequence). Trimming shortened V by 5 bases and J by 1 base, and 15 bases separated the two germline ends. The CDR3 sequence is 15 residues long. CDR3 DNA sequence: TGTGCCACCAGCCCGGTCAGGGGAGATTCCTACGAGCAGTACTTC. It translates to CATSPVRGDSYEQYF.

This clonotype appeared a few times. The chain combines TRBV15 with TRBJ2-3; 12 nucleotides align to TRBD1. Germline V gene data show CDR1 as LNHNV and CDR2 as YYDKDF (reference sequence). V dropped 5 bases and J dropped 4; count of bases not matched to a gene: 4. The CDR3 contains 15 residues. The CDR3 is CATSYRDRGPDTQYF. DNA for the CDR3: TGTGCCACCAGCTACCGGGACAGGGGGCCAGATACGCAGTATTTT.

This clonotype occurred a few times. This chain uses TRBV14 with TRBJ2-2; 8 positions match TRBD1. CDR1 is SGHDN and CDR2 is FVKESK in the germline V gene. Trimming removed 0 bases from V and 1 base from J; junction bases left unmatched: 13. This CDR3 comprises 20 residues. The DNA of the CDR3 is TGTGCCAGCAGCCAAGAGGGTGCCCTCCAGGGGGCTGTGAACACCGGGGAGCTGTTTTTT. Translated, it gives CASSQEGALQGAVNTGELFF.

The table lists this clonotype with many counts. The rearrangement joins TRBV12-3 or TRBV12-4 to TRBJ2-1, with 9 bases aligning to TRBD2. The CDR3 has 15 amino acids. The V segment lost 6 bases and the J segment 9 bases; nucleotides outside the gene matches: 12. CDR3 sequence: CASSLTSGSESEQFF. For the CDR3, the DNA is TGTGCCAGCAGCCTGACTAGCGGCTCTGAGAGTGAGCAGTTCTTC.

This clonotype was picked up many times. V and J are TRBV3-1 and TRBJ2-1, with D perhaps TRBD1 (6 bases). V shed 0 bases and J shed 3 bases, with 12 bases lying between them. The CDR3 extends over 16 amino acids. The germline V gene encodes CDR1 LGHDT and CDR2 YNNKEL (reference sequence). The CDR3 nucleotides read TGTGCCAGCAGCCAAGAAGGGGGATCTTACTACAATGAGCAGTTCTTC. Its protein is CASSQEGGSYYNEQFF.

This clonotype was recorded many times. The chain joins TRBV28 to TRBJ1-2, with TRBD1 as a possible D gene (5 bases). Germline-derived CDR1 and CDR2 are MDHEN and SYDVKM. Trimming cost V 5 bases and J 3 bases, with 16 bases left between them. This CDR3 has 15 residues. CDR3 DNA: TGTGCCAGCAGTCCAGGGACCCCGAAGCACTATGGCTACACCTTC. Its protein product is CASSPGTPKHYGYTF.

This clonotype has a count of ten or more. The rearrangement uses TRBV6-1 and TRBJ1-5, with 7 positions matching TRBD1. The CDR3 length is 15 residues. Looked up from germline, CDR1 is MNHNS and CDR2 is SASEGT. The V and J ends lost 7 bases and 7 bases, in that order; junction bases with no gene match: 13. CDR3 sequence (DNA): TGTGCCAGCATGAGGGGGCTTGATCGTAAACAGCCCCAGCATTTT. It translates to CASMRGLDRKQPQHF.